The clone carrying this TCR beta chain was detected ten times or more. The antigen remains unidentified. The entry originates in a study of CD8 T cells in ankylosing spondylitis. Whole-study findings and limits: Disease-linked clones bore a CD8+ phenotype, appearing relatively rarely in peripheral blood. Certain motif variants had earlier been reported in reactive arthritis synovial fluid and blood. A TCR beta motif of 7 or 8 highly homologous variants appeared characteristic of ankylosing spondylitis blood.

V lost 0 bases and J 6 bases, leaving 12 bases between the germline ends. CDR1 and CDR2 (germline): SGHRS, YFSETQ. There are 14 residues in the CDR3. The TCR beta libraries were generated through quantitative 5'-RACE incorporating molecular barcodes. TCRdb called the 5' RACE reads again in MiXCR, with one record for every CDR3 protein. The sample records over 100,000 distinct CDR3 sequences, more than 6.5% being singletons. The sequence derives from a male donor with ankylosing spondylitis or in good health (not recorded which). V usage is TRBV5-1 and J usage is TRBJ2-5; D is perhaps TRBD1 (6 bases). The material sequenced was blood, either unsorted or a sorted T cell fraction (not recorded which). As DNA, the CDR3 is TGCGCCAGCAGCTTGGCAGGGGCGGTAAAGACCCAGTACTTC. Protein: CASSLAGAVKTQYF.